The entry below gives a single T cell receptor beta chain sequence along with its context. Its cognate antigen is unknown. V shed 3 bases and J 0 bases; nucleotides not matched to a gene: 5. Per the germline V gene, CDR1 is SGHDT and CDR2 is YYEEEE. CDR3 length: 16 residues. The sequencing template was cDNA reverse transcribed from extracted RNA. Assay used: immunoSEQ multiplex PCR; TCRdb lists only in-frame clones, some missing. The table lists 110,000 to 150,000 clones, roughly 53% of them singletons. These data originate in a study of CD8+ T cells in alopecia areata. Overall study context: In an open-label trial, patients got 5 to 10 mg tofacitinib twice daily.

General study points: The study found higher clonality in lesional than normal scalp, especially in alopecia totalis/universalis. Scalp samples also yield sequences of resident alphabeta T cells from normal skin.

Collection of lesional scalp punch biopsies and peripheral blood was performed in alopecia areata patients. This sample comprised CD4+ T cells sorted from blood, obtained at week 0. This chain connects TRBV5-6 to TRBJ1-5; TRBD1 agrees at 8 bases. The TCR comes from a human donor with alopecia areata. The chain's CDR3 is CASSSTGGLSNQPQHF. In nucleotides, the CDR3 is TGTGCCAGCAGCTCTACAGGGGGACTTAGCAATCAGCCCCAGCATTTT.